Sequencing of this T cell receptor (beta chain) was carried out in a study of radiation and T cells in renal cell carcinoma. Worth noting for this clone: Antigen: not known.

Sequenced by immunoSEQ multiplex PCR; TCRdb stores in-frame clones only, minus some. The sample comprises 150,000 or so clones, roughly 88% of which are singletons, and around 12% rests with the top ten. Sample time point: baseline pretreatment blood. Treatment specified: 15 Gy SBRT to primary tumor, nephrectomy 4 weeks later. Serial blood draws occurred at baseline and 2 and 4 weeks post-SBRT. The tumor was a clear cell renal cell carcinoma. This CDR3 spans 14 amino acids. Germline-derived CDR1 and CDR2 are LNHDA and SQIVND (reference sequence). With 5 bases clipped from V and 6 bases from J, the junction kept 6 bases outside the gene matches. The study, taken as a whole, reports: From baseline, blood top tumor clonotypes peaked at 2 weeks post-radiation. Pretreatment tumor biopsies were lacking, so baseline clonotypes are unknown.

Specimen: blood, collected from a patient whose treatment included radiotherapy and nephrectomy. V gene TRBV19 combines with J gene TRBJ1-5; 8 nucleotides line up with TRBD1. The source of this sequence is a woman aged 50 to 60 with renal cell carcinoma. CDR3 protein: CASSASGGGQPQHF. DNA for the CDR3: TGTGCCAGTAGTGCCTCAGGGGGCGGTCAGCCCCAGCATTTT. Based on the CDR3 plus reference TRBV19 and TRBJ1-5, the full variable domain is DGGITQSPKYLFRKEGQNVTLSCEQNLNHDAMYWYRQDPGQGLRLIYYSQIVNDFQKGDIAEGYSVSREKKESFPLTVTSAQKNPTAFYLCASSASGGGQPQHFGDGTRLSIL.